Listed here are 19 T cell receptor beta chains from one sample, sequenced in a study of CD8 T cells in ankylosing spondylitis. TCRdb called the 5' RACE reads again in MiXCR, with one record for every CDR3 protein. The sample has nearly 350,000 distinct CDR3 sequences; roughly 14% are singletons. Specimen: blood, either unsorted or a sorted T cell fraction (not recorded which). These receptors originate from a male donor with ankylosing spondylitis or in good health (not recorded which).

This chain connects TRBV9 to TRBJ1-2; TRBD1 agrees at 8 bases. The CDR3 is 13 amino acids. Trimming cost V 4 bases and J 8 bases; bases outside gene matches: 7. CDR1 is SGDLS, CDR2 YYNGEE, per germline. CDR3 in DNA: TGTGCCAGCAGCTCCCGACAGGGGTACGGCTACACCTTC. This gives the protein CASSSRQGYGYTF.

The rearrangement links TRBV4-2 to TRBJ1-6, with D maybe TRBD1 (5 bases). This CDR3 region has 14 residues. V was clipped by 2 bases and J by 8 bases, with 10 bases between them. Germline CDR1 LGHNA, CDR2 YNFKEQ. Here the CDR3 reads CASSQQGLDSPLHF. In DNA form, the CDR3 reads TGTGCCAGCAGCCAACAGGGATTGGATTCACCCCTCCACTTT.

This clonotype was seen more than once but under ten times. V gene TRBV7-2 combines with J gene TRBJ2-1; tentative D call: TRBD2 (5 bases). Per the germline V gene, CDR1 is SGHTA and CDR2 is FQGNSA. The CDR3 has 12 residues. V lost 0 bases to trimming and J lost 9 bases, with 6 bases between them. The chain's CDR3 is CASSLAEGEQFF. The CDR3 DNA reads as TGTGCCAGCAGCTTAGCAGAGGGTGAGCAGTTCTTC. Variable domain in full (rest from reference TRBV7-2 and TRBJ2-1): GAGVSQSPSNKVTEKGKDVELRCDPISGHTALYWYRQSLGQGLEFLIYFQGNSAPDKSGLPSDRFSAERTGGSVSTLTIQRTQQEDSAVYLCASSLAEGEQFFGPGTRLTVL.

This clonotype was seen ten or more times. The chain links TRBV7-2 to TRBJ1-1, with D perhaps matching TRBD1 (6 bases). The ends were cut back, 6 bases at V and 1 base at J, with 21 bases in the middle. This CDR3 has 17 amino acids. Per the germline V gene, CDR1 is SGHTA and CDR2 is FQGNSA. CDR3 residues: CASSFGARGNGNTEAFF. In DNA form, the CDR3 reads TGTGCCAGCAGTTTTGGTGCGAGGGGGAATGGGAACACTGAAGCTTTCTTT.

This clonotype has ten or more counts. V usage is TRBV5-1 and J usage is TRBJ1-2, with D perhaps TRBD1 (6 bases). Germline values: CDR1 SGHRS, CDR2 YFSETQ. V dropped 4 bases and J dropped 5 bases, with 9 bases sitting between them. The CDR3 has 12 residues. The CDR3 sequence is CASSGQTYGYTF. DNA for the CDR3: TGCGCCAGCAGCGGACAGACTTATGGCTACACCTTC.

Only a few counts were recorded for this clonotype. This chain links TRBV20-1 with TRBJ1-2; no firm D call. Trimming removed 3 bases from V and 3 bases from J, with 11 bases in between. The CDR3 is 13 amino acids. Germline V gene data show CDR1 as DFQATT and CDR2 as SNEGSKA (reference sequence). The CDR3 region has the DNA TGCAGTGCTAGTGTAGGGAGAGACTATGGCTACACCTTC. Its protein is CSASVGRDYGYTF.

This clonotype turned up a few times. The chain employs TRBV7-8 and TRBJ2-5, with TRBD2 matching over 9 bases. This CDR3 has 17 residues. Trimming took 2 bases from V and 1 from J; bases not matched to a gene: 8. CDR1 and CDR2 (germline): SGHVS, FQNEAQ. The CDR3 bases are TGTGCCAGCAGCTTATGGCCTAGCGGGGCCCCCCAAGAGACCCAGTACTTC. Residues: CASSLWPSGAPQETQYF.

This clonotype was seen only a few times. The V call is TRBV4-1, the J call TRBJ1-1; 9 bases line up with TRBD1. The germline CDR1 and CDR2 sequences are MGHRA and YSYEKL. The J segment lost 4 bases and the V segment lost 0 bases, leaving 3 bases of the junction unmatched. This CDR3 is built from 15 residues. CDR3 sequence reads: CASSQEVGQGTEAFF. CDR3 DNA sequence: TGCGCCAGCAGCCAAGAGGTGGGACAGGGCACTGAAGCTTTCTTT.

V and J are TRBV29-1 and TRBJ2-7; D is ambiguous. CDR1 and CDR2 from the germline V gene are SQVTM and ANQGSEA. CDR3 size: 13 residues. Trimming left V 4 bases short and J 3 bases short, with 13 bases between. The CDR3 is CSVVSGSGYEQYF. The CDR3 coding sequence is TGCAGCGTTGTATCCGGATCTGGCTACGAGCAGTACTTC.

In its sample, this clonotype was seen a few times. With a much larger clone just one base away, this may be a read error. The V gene is TRBV27, the J gene TRBJ2-1; no definite D call. The CDR3 length is 11 residues. Trimming cost V 3 bases and J 3 bases, with 0 bases left between them. From germline, CDR1 is MNHEY and CDR2 SMNVEV (reference sequence). The CDR3 nucleotides read TGTGCCAGCAGTTTCTACAATGAGCAGTTCTTC. Its translation is CASSFYNEQFF.

The DNA of the CDR3 is TGTGCCTCGGTAAACAGGAACGGCAACTATGGCTACACCTTC. Translation gives CASVNRNGNYGYTF. The genes are TRBV19 and TRBJ1-2; TRBD1 might be the D (5 bases). The CDR3 contains 14 residues. Trimming removed 11 bases at V and 2 bases at J, with 18 bases between. CDR1 LNHDA and CDR2 SQIVND come from the germline V gene (reference sequence).

The gene calls are TRBV20-1 and TRBJ1-6, with D tentatively TRBD1 (6 bases). The CDR3 contains 19 residues. V shed 0 bases and J shed 0 bases, with 18 bases lying between them. CDR1 and CDR2 (germline): DFQATT, SNEGSKA (reference sequence). CDR3 sequence: CSARDQGLGASSYNSPLHF. The DNA for the CDR3 is TGCAGTGCTAGAGATCAGGGGTTGGGAGCGAGCTCCTATAATTCACCCCTCCACTTT.

The V and J genes are TRBV9 and TRBJ2-5; TRBD2 aligns across 7 bases. The CDR3 runs to 15 residues. Germline CDR1 is SGDLS and CDR2 is YYNGEE. J lost 7 bases, V lost 0 bases, and 9 bases had no gene match. CDR3 sequence (DNA): TGTGCCAGCAGCGTAGCCTCCAGGGAGGGAGGGACCCAGTACTTC. Translating it yields CASSVASREGGTQYF.

V and J are TRBV19 and TRBJ2-2, with 9 positions matching TRBD1. Germline V gene sequence: CDR1 LNHDA, CDR2 SQIVND (reference sequence). This CDR3 is built from 14 residues. V shed 9 bases and J 2 bases; nucleotides not matched to a gene: 4. CDR3 bases: TGTGCCAGCCAACAGGGGGCAAACACCGGGGAGCTGTTTTTT. Protein sequence: CASQQGANTGELFF.

The V and J genes are TRBV3-1 and TRBJ1-1; 12 bases agree with TRBD1. In germline, CDR1 is LGHDT, CDR2 YNNKEL (reference sequence). After removal of 4 bases from V and 0 bases from J, the junction contained 3 bases not matched to a gene. The CDR3 contains 16 residues. CDR3 loop: CASSPRDRGLNTEAFF. The CDR3 nucleotides read TGTGCCAGCAGCCCTCGGGACAGGGGGCTGAACACTGAAGCTTTCTTT. The complete variable domain, with remaining parts taken from reference TRBV3-1 and TRBJ1-1, reads DTAVSQTPKYLVTQMGNDKSIKCEQNLGHDTMYWYKQDSKKFLKIMFSYNNKELIINETVPNRFSPKSPDKAHLNLHINSLELGDSAVYFCASSPRDRGLNTEAFFGQGTRLTVV.

V and J are TRBV30 and TRBJ2-1; TRBD2 matches at 11 bases. V was clipped by 0 bases and J by 6 bases; unmatched bases: 4. CDR3 length: 15 amino acids. Germline loops: CDR1 GTSNPN, CDR2 SVGIG (reference sequence). CDR3 nucleotide sequence: TGTGCCTGGAGTGTAAGGCTAGCGGGGGGCAATGAGCAGTTCTTC. Residues: CAWSVRLAGGNEQFF.

This chain joins TRBV7-8 and TRBJ2-7, with 10 nucleotides matching TRBD1. With V trimmed by 1 base and J by 4 bases, 7 bases remained unmatched. Germline V gene lookup returns CDR1 SGHVS and CDR2 FQNEAQ. The CDR3 contains 16 residues. The CDR3 DNA reads TGTGCCAGCAGCTTAGTTAGTGGGACAGGGGCTTACGAGCAGTACTTC. Translating it yields CASSLVSGTGAYEQYF. Looking up the rest from reference TRBV7-8 and TRBJ2-7 gives the full variable domain: GAGVSQSPRYKVAKRGQDVALRCDPISGHVSLFWYQQALGQGPEFLTYFQNEAQLDKSGLPSDRFFAERPEGSVSTLKIQRTQQEDSAVYLCASSLVSGTGAYEQYFGPGTRLTVT.

The rearrangement links TRBV12-3 or TRBV12-4 to TRBJ1-1; 8 nucleotides align to TRBD1. The CDR3 sequence is 15 residues long. J was trimmed by 6 bases and V by 7 bases; bases with no gene match: 13. CDR3 protein: CASTWQGAKGAEAFF. The DNA for the CDR3 is TGTGCCAGCACTTGGCAGGGGGCTAAAGGCGCTGAAGCTTTCTTT.

This clonotype was found many times. This chain uses TRBV15 with TRBJ1-5; the D is unclear. Germline V gene data show CDR1 as LNHNV and CDR2 as YYDKDF (reference sequence). The V end was cut by 0 bases, the J end by 7 bases, with 7 bases between. The CDR3 covers 13 residues. The CDR3 bases are TGTGCCACCAGCAGAGAGAGGAACCAGCCCCAGCATTTT. Translating it yields CATSRERNQPQHF. The whole variable domain, remainder taken from reference TRBV15 and TRBJ1-5, is DAMVIQNPRYQVTQFGKPVTLSCSQTLNHNVMYWYQQKSSQAPKLLFHYYDKDFNNEADTPDNFQSRRPNTSFCFLDIRSPGLGDTAMYLCATSRERNQPQHFGDGTRLSIL.